Following are 17 T cell receptor beta chains from one sample sequenced in a study of blood T cell repertoires in COVID-19. TCRdb's table, derived via immunoSEQ multiplex PCR, lists solely in-frame clones and lacks some. The table includes approximately 400,000 clones, more than 70% detected once. The source material was PBMCs or T cells enriched from blood (not recorded which). Every receptor here comes from a man aged 25-40 years who had recovered from COVID-19.

The chain recombines TRBV15 with TRBJ1-1; a weak D match, TRBD1 (6 bases). The CDR3 loop spans 14 amino acids. Trimming shortened V by 3 bases and J by 5 bases, and 13 bases separated the two germline ends. Germline CDR1 is LNHNV and CDR2 is YYDKDF (reference sequence). In nucleotides, the CDR3 is TGTGCCACCAGCAGGGGGGCCTTGGGAACTGAAGCTTTCTTT. It codes for CATSRGALGTEAFF.

This chain connects TRBV7-3 to TRBJ1-2; 7 nucleotides agree with TRBD1. The CDR3 loop spans 13 amino acids. The germline gives CDR1 SGHTA, CDR2 FQGTGA. The V segment lost 5 bases and the J segment 8 bases; nucleotides outside the gene matches: 8. CDR3 nucleotide sequence: TGTGCCAGCAGCGACCAGACAGGGATAGGCTACACCTTC. Its protein is CASSDQTGIGYTF.

The chain couples TRBV6-5 to TRBJ1-4; D is perhaps TRBD1 (6 bases). The ends were cut back, 4 bases at V and 0 bases at J, with 6 bases in the middle. Germline-derived CDR1 and CDR2 are MNHEY and SVGAGI. The CDR3 runs to 14 residues. CDR3 sequence: CASSWTATNEKLFF. CDR3 nucleotides: TGTGCCAGCAGTTGGACAGCAACTAATGAAAAACTGTTTTTT.

The chain joins TRBV19 to TRBJ1-4; 8 nucleotides match TRBD1. Losses at the gene ends were 6 bases for V and 4 bases for J; bases not matched to a gene: 7. This CDR3 comprises 15 residues. Germline-derived CDR1 and CDR2 are LNHDA and SQIVND (reference sequence). The CDR3 is CASRKDRGGNEKLFF. The CDR3 coding sequence is TGTGCCAGTAGGAAAGACAGGGGCGGTAATGAAAAACTGTTTTTT.

This rearrangement joins TRBV7-2 to TRBJ1-1, with D perhaps matching TRBD1 (6 bases). From germline, CDR1 is SGHTA and CDR2 FQGNSA. The V and J ends lost 5 bases and 8 bases respectively, with 15 bases between them. The CDR3 contains 13 residues. The CDR3 sequence is CASSPTGGIEAFF. CDR3 DNA: TGTGCCAGCAGCCCGACGGGGGGCATAGAAGCTTTCTTT.

The sample holds one count of this clone. The CDR3 protein is CASSLGAQGPNTGELFF. The CDR3 bases are TGTGCCAGCAGCTTGGGCGCTCAGGGTCCGAACACCGGGGAGCTGTTTTTT. The V gene is TRBV5-6, the J gene TRBJ2-2; perhaps TRBD1 as D (5 bases). The CDR3 is made up of 17 amino acids. Deletions cut 0 bases from V and 0 bases from J, with 12 bases between. Per the germline V gene, CDR1 is SGHDT and CDR2 is YYEEEE.

This clone has a handful of counts. The chain is built from TRBV5-4 and TRBJ1-1; D is unresolved. This CDR3 spans 12 amino acids. V gave up 2 bases and J gave up 2 bases, with 4 bases separating them. CDR1 and CDR2 from the germline V gene are SGHNT and YYREEE (reference sequence). CDR3 sequence reads: CASSFINTEAFF. CDR3 coding DNA: TGTGCCAGCAGCTTTATAAACACTGAAGCTTTCTTT.

The genes are TRBV13 and TRBJ1-2; D might be TRBD1 (6 bases). Deletions cut 4 bases from V and 6 bases from J, with 21 bases between. Germline CDR1 reads PRHDT; CDR2 reads FYEKMQ (reference sequence). This CDR3 has 16 amino acids. The CDR3 region is CASSSGKKTGSDGYTF. Here the CDR3 DNA reads TGTGCCAGCAGCTCAGGCAAAAAAACAGGGAGTGATGGCTACACCTTC.

The chain recombines TRBV6-5 with TRBJ1-2; a possible D gene is TRBD1 (5 bases). Trimming cost V 6 bases and J 4 bases, with 9 bases left between them. The CDR3 loop spans 12 amino acids. CDR1 and CDR2 (germline): MNHEY, SVGAGI. CDR3 DNA sequence: TGTGCCAGCAGACAGGAAATCTATGGCTACACCTTC. It encodes CASRQEIYGYTF.

The chain couples TRBV12-5 to TRBJ1-5; D remains unclear. The V gene lost 7 bases and the J gene lost 4 bases, with 11 bases spanning the gap. The CDR3 sequence is 13 residues long. CDR1 is LGHNT, CDR2 FRNRAP, per germline. CDR3 DNA: TGTGCTAGTGTCGGACTCTTAAATCAGCCCCAGCATTTT. Its protein is CASVGLLNQPQHF.

The genes are TRBV12-3 or TRBV12-4 and TRBJ1-2; D remains ambiguous. The ends were cut back, 1 base at V and 7 bases at J, with 10 bases in the middle. This CDR3 spans 13 amino acids. This chain's CDR3 is CASSLVSGSGYTF. The CDR3 DNA follows: TGTGCCAGCAGTTTAGTGTCAGGCTCTGGCTACACCTTC.

This clone was seen only once. The rearrangement links TRBV18 to TRBJ2-2, with 8 bases lining up with TRBD2. Looked up from germline, CDR1 is KGHSH and CDR2 is LQKENI. The CDR3 extends over 16 amino acids. Unmatched junction bases numbered 1, after V lost 0 bases and J lost 1 base. The CDR3 sequence: CASSPPAGGNTGELFF. The CDR3 bases are TGTGCCAGCTCACCACCGGCGGGGGGGAACACCGGGGAGCTGTTTTTT.

The chain couples TRBV5-6 to TRBJ1-2; 10 bases are shared with TRBD1. The CDR3 has 18 amino acids. Germline assignment: CDR1 SGHDT and CDR2 YYEEEE. After removal of 3 bases from V and 5 bases from J, the junction contained 16 bases not matched to a gene. DNA of the CDR3: TGTGCCAGCAGCTGGGGCGTACCCCGGACAGGGGGATTTTATGGCTACACCTTC. Its translation is CASSWGVPRTGGFYGYTF.

This chain joins TRBV18 and TRBJ2-1, with D possibly being TRBD2 (7 bases). CDR1 is KGHSH and CDR2 is LQKENI in the germline V gene. Trimming shortened V by 0 bases and J by 2 bases, and 14 bases separated the two germline ends. This CDR3 contains 17 residues. The chain's CDR3 is CASSPPFGEGAYNEQFF. The CDR3 DNA is TGTGCCAGCTCACCACCGTTTGGGGAGGGGGCCTACAATGAGCAGTTCTTC.

The rearrangement uses TRBV20-1 and TRBJ2-7; 8 nucleotides agree with TRBD1. This CDR3 comprises 14 residues. Germline CDR1 DFQATT, CDR2 SNEGSKA (reference sequence). Losses at the gene ends were 5 bases for V and 4 bases for J; bases not matched to a gene: 10. The CDR3 nucleotides read TGCAGTGCTTGTGACCGGGACAGGTTGTACGAGCAGTACTTC. It translates to CSACDRDRLYEQYF.

The genes are TRBV10-1 and TRBJ2-7, with TRBD1 identical over 7 bases. Germline trimming cut 8 bases from V and 5 bases from J; bases unmatched to any gene: 12. Germline CDR1 and CDR2: WNHNN and SYGVQD (reference sequence). CDR3 size: 14 residues. The CDR3 here is CASGSPGGSDEQYF. In DNA form, the CDR3 reads TGCGCCAGCGGTTCCCCAGGGGGTTCCGACGAGCAGTACTTC.

This clone was seen a few times. This chain uses TRBV7-8 with TRBJ1-1; 7 bases align to TRBD1. The CDR3 runs 15 residues. From germline, CDR1 is SGHVS and CDR2 FQNEAQ. Losses at the gene ends were 2 bases for V and 0 bases for J; bases not matched to a gene: 3. CDR3 in amino acids: CASSLPTGMNTEAFF. CDR3 DNA: TGTGCCAGCAGCTTACCGACAGGGATGAACACTGAAGCTTTCTTT.